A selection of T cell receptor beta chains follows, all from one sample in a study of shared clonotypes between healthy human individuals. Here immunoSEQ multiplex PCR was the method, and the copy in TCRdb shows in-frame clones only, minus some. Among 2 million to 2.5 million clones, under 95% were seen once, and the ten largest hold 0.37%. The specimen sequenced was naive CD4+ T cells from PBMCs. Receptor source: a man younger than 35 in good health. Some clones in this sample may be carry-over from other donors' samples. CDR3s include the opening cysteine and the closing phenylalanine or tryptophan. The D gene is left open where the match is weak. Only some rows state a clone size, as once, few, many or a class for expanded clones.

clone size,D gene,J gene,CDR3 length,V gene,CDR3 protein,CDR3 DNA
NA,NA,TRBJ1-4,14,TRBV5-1,CASSLVAPNEKLFF,TGCGCCAGCAGCTTGGTGGCGCCTAATGAAAAACTGTTTTTT
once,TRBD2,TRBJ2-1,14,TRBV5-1,CASSLLASVDEQFF,TGCGCCAGCAGCTTACTAGCGTCTGTCGATGAGCAGTTCTTC
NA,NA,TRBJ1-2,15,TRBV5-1,CASSWGTNRDYGYTF,TGCGCCAGCAGCTGGGGGACTAACAGGGATTATGGCTACACCTTC
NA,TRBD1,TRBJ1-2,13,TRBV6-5,CASKSRQGGGYTF,TGTGCCAGCAAGTCCAGACAGGGAGGTGGCTACACCTTC
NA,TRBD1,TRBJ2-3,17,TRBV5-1,CASSRGPRGQDADTQYF,TGCGCCAGCAGCAGGGGACCTAGGGGACAGGACGCAGATACGCAGTATTTT
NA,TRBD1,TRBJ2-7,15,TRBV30,CAWKKGDRVSGEQYF,TGTGCCTGGAAAAAAGGGGACAGGGTCTCGGGAGAGCAGTACTTC
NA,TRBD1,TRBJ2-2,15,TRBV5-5,CASSRDRVDTGELFF,TGTGCCAGCTCGAGGGACAGGGTGGACACCGGGGAGCTGTTTTTT
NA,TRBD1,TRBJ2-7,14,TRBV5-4,CASSPRDRAFQQYF,TGTGCCAGCAGCCCCCGGGACAGGGCGTTTCAGCAGTACTTC
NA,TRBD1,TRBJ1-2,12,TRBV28,CASSSGQGGYTF,TGTGCCAGCAGTTCGGGACAGGGTGGCTACACCTTC
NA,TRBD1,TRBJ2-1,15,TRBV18,CASSPRQGAENEQFF,TGTGCCAGCTCACCCCGACAGGGGGCGGAGAATGAGCAGTTCTTC
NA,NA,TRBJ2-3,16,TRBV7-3,CASSLKGGTSTDTQYF,TGTGCCAGCAGCTTAAAAGGCGGCACTAGCACAGATACGCAGTATTTT
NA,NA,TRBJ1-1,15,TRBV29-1,CSVETRALRGTEAFF,TGCAGCGTTGAAACCAGGGCCCTACGGGGCACTGAAGCTTTCTTT
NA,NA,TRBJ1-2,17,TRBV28,CASTSGSPTLTNYGYTF,TGTGCCAGCACCAGCGGCTCTCCAACCCTCACTAACTATGGCTACACCTTC
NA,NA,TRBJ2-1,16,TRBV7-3,CASSLRATPLYNEQFF,TGTGCCAGCAGCTTAAGGGCGACTCCCCTATACAATGAGCAGTTCTTC
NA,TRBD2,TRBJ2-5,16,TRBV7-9,CASSLQGRDFQETQYF,TGTGCCAGCAGCTTACAAGGGAGGGACTTCCAAGAGACCCAGTACTTC
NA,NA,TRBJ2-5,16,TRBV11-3,CASSLGAGDHQETQYF,TGTGCCAGCAGCTTAGGGGCAGGGGACCACCAAGAGACCCAGTACTTC
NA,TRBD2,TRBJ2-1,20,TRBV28,CASSATAGTSGMSSYNEQFF,TGTGCCAGCAGTGCCACGGCCGGGACTAGCGGAATGAGCTCCTACAATGAGCAGTTCTTC
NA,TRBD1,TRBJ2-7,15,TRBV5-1,CASSLAGTVGYEQYF,TGCGCCAGCAGCTTGGCCGGGACAGTTGGCTACGAGCAGTACTTC
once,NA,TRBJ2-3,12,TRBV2,CASRTDEDTQYF,TGTGCCAGCAGGACGGACGAAGATACGCAGTATTTT
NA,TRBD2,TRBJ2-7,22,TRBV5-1,CASMRGRNAYVFGGRGSHEQYF,TGCGCCAGCATGCGAGGTAGGAATGCCTATGTCTTCGGCGGGAGGGGTTCCCACGAGCAGTACTTC
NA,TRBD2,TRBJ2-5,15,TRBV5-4,CASSPTSGSVETQYF,TGTGCCAGCAGCCCGACTAGCGGGAGTGTAGAGACCCAGTACTTC
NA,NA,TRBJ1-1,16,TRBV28,CASSLGGAGRNTEAFF,TGTGCCAGCAGTTTGGGCGGGGCGGGACGGAACACTGAAGCTTTCTTT
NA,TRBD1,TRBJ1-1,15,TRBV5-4,CASSPGGTVNTEAFF,TGTGCCAGCAGCCCCGGCGGGACAGTGAACACTGAAGCTTTCTTT
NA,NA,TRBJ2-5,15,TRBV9,CASSEMGDGSQTQYF,TGTGCCAGCAGCGAGATGGGGGATGGGAGTCAGACCCAGTACTTC
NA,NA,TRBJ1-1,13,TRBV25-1,CASSNLGVTEAFF,TGTGCCAGCAGTAATCTAGGGGTCACTGAAGCTTTCTTT
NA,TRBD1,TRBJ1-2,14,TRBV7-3,CASSLTAQGGGYTF,TGTGCCAGCAGCTTAACGGCACAGGGGGGAGGCTACACCTTC
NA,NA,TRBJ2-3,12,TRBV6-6,CASSQTADTQYF,TGTGCCAGCAGCCAGACAGCAGATACGCAGTATTTT
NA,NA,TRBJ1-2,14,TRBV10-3,CAISESRGGYGYTF,TGTGCCATCAGTGAGTCAAGGGGGGGTTATGGCTACACCTTC